This T cell receptor beta chain originates from a study of T cells in Graves' hyperthyroidism and ophthalmopathy (dated by TCRdb to between 2017 and 2020). General notes on the study: Peripheral blood samples were taken at initial diagnosis, before any treatment was given. The approximately 98 discovery patients were randomly divided into training and test sets at a 7:3 ratio. After blood sampling, hyperthyroidism patients were treated with methimazole at a starting dose of 30 mg daily, and ophthalmopathy patients were treated with high-dose intravenous methylprednisolone. To identify distinguishing TCR V-J signatures, a discovery cohort of roughly 100 patients was used, comprising 43 with Graves' ophthalmopathy and around 60 with stable Graves' hyperthyroidism. In six Graves' hyperthyroidism patients, the study also compared T-cell repertoires from thyroid tissue with T-cell repertoires from blood. Prospective prediction of ophthalmopathy was tested in an independent validation cohort consisting of some 18 hyperthyroidism patients and some 17 patients who later progressed to ophthalmopathy. The paper reports TCR Vbeta CDR3 sequencing of roughly 140 peripheral blood samples: over 40 ophthalmopathy, over 70 hyperthyroidism and around 17 progressor patients. Overall study outcomes, separate from this receptor: No statistical method was used to fix the sample size in advance, and group allocation was not hidden from the investigators. In validation, progression to ophthalmopathy was predicted by the model with more than 65% sensitivity and 72% to 85% specificity, a median of around 5.9 months before onset. A model built on a 13 V-J signature distinguished ophthalmopathy from stable hyperthyroidism, reaching approximately 89% sensitivity and about 81% specificity in cross-validation and 80%/75% in testing. Blood samples also contained most of the expanded thyroid clonotypes (frequency above 0.001), which suggests that blood repertoires may reflect thyroid immune responses.

Graves' hyperthyroidism was defined as stable when no progression to ophthalmopathy occurred over 18 months of follow-up. Hyperthyroidism patients were newly diagnosed, had a disease duration of under 2 months, and were aged 18 to 65 years. Any patient with an uncontrolled infection, another autoimmune disease, pregnancy or lactation was excluded. Diagnoses were established on the basis of clinical symptoms, serum thyroxine and TRAb, thyroid ultrasound, and orbital computed tomography. Ficoll-Paque density gradient centrifugation was used to isolate PBMCs from around 10 ml of fresh peripheral blood. Total RNA was extracted with Trizol reagent, and quality was checked on an Agilent 2100 Bioanalyzer. This clonotype was recorded at least ten times. No antigen is known for it. Base qualities were left out, and no much larger clone turns up one base away. The TCR beta CDR3 regions were amplified from RNA transcripts. A first-round RT-PCR of the TCR CDR3 used the HTBI primer set with the Qiagen OneStep RT-PCR kit. The libraries were constructed in a second round of multiplex PCR and then size-selected and purified. The libraries were sequenced on an Illumina HiSeq2000 using paired-end 100 bp reads. The original methods were these. Raw data were processed with SOAPnuke, discarding reads with adapters, uncalled bases, mean Phred below 15, or no exact constant-primer or identifier match. High-quality paired reads were merged with COPE v1.2.5, and unique nucleotide sequences were defined as clonotypes. Clonotypes were aligned to IMGT TRBV, TRBD and TRBJ reference segments using MiTCR v1.1. Only V-J combinations with frequency above 0.0001, covering about 99% of repertoires, were analysed. A TCS score was defined as the ratio between F50 (clonal expansion) and ExV (chaos), using BLOSUM62-based TCRdist between CDR3 peptides within each V-J. Welch's t-statistics and random forest reduced around 520 V-J features to 10 to 15, which were used in a naive Bayes classifier (R e1071). TCRdb took the public reads, trimmed them with fastp at Q25, ran MiXCR for clone calling and kept in-frame beta chains. Identical CDR3 protein sequences are pooled into one entry, listed with their most common genes and DNA. The V and J calls and clone size come from TCRdb's table, not from the authors' own analysis. Here the sample has some 620,000 distinct CDR3 sequences; around 15% occur a single time. Together, the top ten hold less than 4.5% of the sample.

The sequence was obtained from a woman in her twenties or thirties with Graves' hyperthyroidism. Sequencing input: blood.

The sequenced DNA: TGTGCCTGGAGCGGCCCTAGCGGGGGATACAATGAGCAGTTCTTC. This is translated as CAWSGPSGGYNEQFF. Recombination connected TRBV30 to TRBJ2-1; the central 10 bases match TRBD2. Its CDR3 holds 15 amino acids, cysteine through phenylalanine. Kept here is only the CDR3 DNA, which spans 45 bases and is read in frame from base 1. CDR1 and CDR2, per the germline V gene (reference sequence), are GTSNPN and SVGIG. V loses 3 bases at its end and J loses 4 bases; junction bases beyond the gene matches: 6. Reference TRBV30 and TRBJ2-1 genes cover what lies past the CDR3, so the full variable domain is SQTIHQWPATLVQPVGSPLSLECTVEGTSNPNLYWYRQAAGRGLQLLFYSVGIGQISSEVPQNLSASRPQDRQFILSSKKLLLSDSGFYLCAWSGPSGGYNEQFFGPGTRLTVL.